This T cell receptor (beta chain) emerged from a study of siplizumab effects on memory and regulatory T cells. The study's findings and limits: The drug siplizumab significantly decreased the alloreactive sequences that could be traced to unstimulated CD4+ memory cells.

Unmatched junction bases numbered 9, after V lost 7 bases and J lost 5 bases. Germline V gives CDR1 LNHDA, CDR2 SQIVND (reference sequence). The CDR3 is made up of 15 amino acids. Method: immunoSEQ multiplex PCR; TCRdb's copy keeps in-frame clones and lacks some. Counted here are about 13,000 clones, roughly 40% occurring once; the ten biggest clones make up over 9%. About this clone itself: The antigen remains undetermined.

The mixed lymphocyte reaction cells underwent coculture at 37°C for six to seven days. Labelling of responder PBMCs was performed with CFSE and of stimulator PBMCs with Violet Dye, followed by mixing at 1:1. The sequence was collected from a human donor in good health; the cells came from an allogeneic mixed lymphocyte reaction. Material: CFSE-low (dividing) CD8+ T cells sorted from an allogeneic mixed lymphocyte reaction. The V and J genes are TRBV19 and TRBJ2-5, with 11 bases matching TRBD1. CDR3 nucleotide sequence: TGTGCCAGTAACGCCGGGACAGGGGGGTTCGAGACCCAGTACTTC. This encodes CASNAGTGGFETQYF.